This entry lists 5 T cell receptor beta chains sequenced from one sample in a study of T cells expressing NK-cell markers. For each CDR3 protein, TCRdb gives one entry from its re-call of the 5' RACE reads, without DNA. The sample holds about 260,000 distinct CDR3 sequences. The source material was blood T cells: a sorted CD56 or NKG2C T cell subset, CD4+ or CD8+ T cells, or bulk PBMC T cells (not recorded which). Receptor source: a woman between 18 and 70 years old in good health.

V gene TRBV7-9 combines with J gene TRBJ2-1; with no DNA, the TCRdb D assignment of TRBD1 cannot be verified. The CDR3 is 13 amino acids. CDR1 and CDR2 (germline): SEHNR, FQNEAQ (reference sequence). CDR3 protein: CASSSRTTPLEFF.

CDR3: CASSQVRGVTDTQYF. The V gene is TRBV4-1, the J gene TRBJ2-3; the D gene TCRdb calls, TRBD1, cannot be checked with no DNA. Germline CDR1 reads MGHRA; CDR2 reads YSYEKL. The CDR3 runs 15 residues.

The chain links TRBV20-1 to TRBJ2-4; the TCRdb call, TRBD1, lacks DNA for checking. Germline V lookup: CDR1 DFQATT, CDR2 SNEGSKA (reference sequence). This CDR3 is 14 amino acids long. CDR3 protein: CSASPGGAKNIQYF.

V is TRBV4-3 and J is TRBJ2-3; TCRdb selects TRBD1, and the lack of DNA leaves this call unchecked. Germline V lookup: CDR1 LGHNA, CDR2 YSLEER. The CDR3 loop spans 15 amino acids. The CDR3 region is CASSQEGAPTDTQYF.

This rearrangement joins TRBV6-5 to TRBJ1-2; TCRdb returns TRBD1, unconfirmable since there is no DNA. The CDR3 is 14 amino acids. Germline V lookup: CDR1 MNHEY, CDR2 SVGAGI. CDR3 region: CASSYQSGGGLYTF.